This is a list of T cell receptor beta chains from one sample in a study of T cell repertoires in cytomegalovirus infection. TCRdb re-analysed the reads in MiXCR, keeping a single row per CDR3 protein. The sample yields 300,000 to 400,000 distinct CDR3 sequences, less than 20% seen once. The specimen sequenced was PBMCs. The receptor source for this set is a human donor in good health (CMV status not recorded). Some clones in this sample may be carry-over from other donors' samples. The CDR3 runs from the conserved cysteine through the conserved F or W. A D gene is named only where the DNA matches it firmly. Clone size is not always given. Where it is, it says once, few, many or a class for expanded clones.

J,V,size,D,DNA,CDR3
TRBJ1-2,TRBV6-6,few,TRBD1,TGTGCCAGCAGCCGCAATCCCACAGGGGGCGATGGCTACACCTTC,CASSRNPTGGDGYTF
TRBJ1-1,TRBV11-2,few,.,TGTGCCAGCAGCTTAGGACAGGCGACTGAAGCTTTCTTT,CASSLGQATEAFF
TRBJ2-1,TRBV7-9,few,.,TGTGCCAGCAGCTTAAAGGGCAAGGAACCTGAGTTCTTC,CASSLKGKEPEFF
TRBJ1-2,TRBV7-2,.,.,TGTGCCAGCAGCCCGCGCGGACAGAACTATGGCTACACCTTC,CASSPRGQNYGYTF
TRBJ2-5,TRBV20-1,many,TRBD1,TGCAGTTCCCTCAGGGGGAAAGAGACCCAGTACTTC,CSSLRGKETQYF
TRBJ2-1,TRBV14,.,TRBD2,TGTGCCAGCAGCCAATTAGAGCGGGAGGCGCGGGACAATGAGCAGTTCTTC,CASSQLEREARDNEQFF
TRBJ2-3,TRBV19,.,.,TGTGCCAGTAAAGATTTTCAAGAAAACACAGATACGCAGTATTTT,CASKDFQENTDTQYF
TRBJ2-3,TRBV7-2,many,.,TGTGCCAGCAGCTTAGTTCCCGGGGGGCTAGATACGCAGTATTTT,CASSLVPGGLDTQYF
TRBJ2-6,TRBV6-6,.,.,TGTGCCAGCAGTTACCAATCTGGGGCCAACGTCCTGACTTTC,CASSYQSGANVLTF
TRBJ2-5,TRBV10-3,.,.,TGTGCCATCAGTGCGGACAGACAAGAGACCCAGTACTTC,CAISADRQETQYF
TRBJ1-4,TRBV18,.,.,TGTGCCAGCTCACCACCCAAGGGAGGATATAATGAAAAACTGTTTTTT,CASSPPKGGYNEKLFF
TRBJ2-7,TRBV5-1,few,TRBD1,TGCGCCAGCAGCTTGGGACAGGGTACAGGGCAGTACTTC,CASSLGQGTGQYF
TRBJ1-5,TRBV28,many,TRBD1,TGTGCCAGCAGTTTATCCGGGACAGGGTCTCGCAATCAGCCCCAGCATTTT,CASSLSGTGSRNQPQHF
TRBJ2-3,TRBV11-2,few,TRBD2,TGTGCCAGCAGCCCCTGGGGCCCGGGGGGGGATACGCAGTATTTT,CASSPWGPGGDTQYF
TRBJ2-7,TRBV10-3,.,.,TGTGCCATCAGTGAGGGGGCCCTCTACGAGCAGTACTTC,CAISEGALYEQYF
TRBJ1-1,TRBV20-1,many,.,TGCAGTGCCAGCAGGGGTCCGGACACTGAAGCTTTCTTT,CSASRGPDTEAFF
TRBJ1-3,TRBV12-3/TRBV12-4,.,.,TGTGCCAGCAGGATAAGCTTATCTGGAAACACCATATATTTT,CASRISLSGNTIYF
TRBJ1-1,TRBV27,.,.,TGTGCCAGCAGTTCCCCATTCCGGAACACTGAAGCTTTCTTT,CASSSPFRNTEAFF